A single T cell receptor (beta chain) is shown here with its context. Antigen: not known. The data originate from a study of molecular identifiers for immune sequencing clone quantification. Study background: The replicates split RNA from approximately 22,000 or 94,000 naive CD8 cells five ways and sequenced four.

Previously described methods with listed TCR primers produced the bulk TCR libraries. TCRdb re-called the PCR reads through MiXCR, storing one row per CDR3 protein. The table has over 550,000 distinct CDR3 sequences, less than 30% seen once. Study observations and caveats: Spiked Jurkat TCR RNA from one cell was reportedly detectable among roughly 910,000 naive cells.

Looked up from germline, CDR1 is SGHTA and CDR2 is FQGTGA. Trimming took off 1 base at V and 0 bases at J, with 6 bases between the two ends. CDR3 length: 15 residues. The chain combines TRBV7-3 with TRBJ2-2; D is uncertain. The sample consisted of naive CD8+ T cells from blood, with Jurkat cell RNA spiked in. Described subset: FACS-sorted CD8+CD4-CCR7+CD45RA+ naive T cells. The TCR was taken from a human donor in good health. Some libraries in this study had Jurkat cell RNA spiked in. CDR3 region: CASSLIAANTGELFF. In DNA, the CDR3 is TGTGCCAGCAGCTTAATTGCGGCGAACACCGGGGAGCTGTTTTTT.